This entry is about one T cell receptor beta chain. This clone was observed once. It lacks a known antigen. One base away there is no much larger clone; base qualities are not given. The cohort comprised fewer than 700 healthy bone marrow donors. Cohort members were all nominally healthy when sampled, although unrecorded immune exposures were likely present. The donor was CMV seronegative and was included in the group of under 450 seronegative cohort members. Every donor gave a peripheral blood sample, and the peripheral blood mononuclear cells from that sample were used for TCR beta sequencing. Genomic DNA extraction from the blood cell samples was performed with the Qiagen DNeasy Blood Extraction Kit. The V end gives up 4 bases and the J end 5 bases, leaving 10 bases in the junction not matched to a gene. For CDR1 and CDR2, the germline V gene lists SGHDT and YYEEEE. From its cysteine to its phenylalanine, the CDR3 spans 15 amino acids. Only the CDR3 portion is preserved as DNA: 45 bases, with reading frame beginning at the first base.

The sample originates from a study of cytomegalovirus exposure and HLA in healthy donors (dated 2017 in TCRdb). About the study as a whole: In an earlier analysis of about 560 of the donors, 250 to 300 Gb of sequence data and approximately 100 million unique TCR beta sequences from roughly 190 million T cells were reported. Roughly 320 gigabases of sequencing data and roughly 81 million unique TCR sequences made up an early release that covered around 640 HLA-typed donors. The genetic ancestry cluster associated with self-reported Caucasian donors included about 81% of the 300 to 450 genotyped donors. The study aimed to test whether cataloging public T cell receptors could reveal signatures of past pathogen exposure. The study used immunosequencing to profile the T cell repertoires of approximately 640 subjects and linked those repertoires to cytomegalovirus serostatus. Along with the approximately 620-subject first cohort, a separate validation cohort of over a hundred different subjects was used. To predict cytomegalovirus infection status, the study brought together high-throughput TCR immunosequencing, statistical association of individual TCRs with disease status, and machine learning. To study patterns of TCR occurrence, a later analysis re-analyzed previously published TCR beta repertoires from hundreds of donors and added high-resolution HLA genotyping. Rather than drawing on any new phenotypic data, the later analysis identified candidate immune exposures from TCR beta sequences and the way those sequences occurred across donors. An earlier analysis of approximately 500 of the donors applied high-throughput TCR beta sequencing to assess whether each TCR beta V gene segment acted as functional or pseudogenic. Donor age, sex, ethnicity and CMV serostatus were collected together with the repertoire data. A later genetic analysis took genome-wide SNP genotypes for about three fifths of the roughly 670 donors and used that subset as a discovery cohort. Every repertoire in the discovery cohort had been generated on one and the same sequencing platform. HLA typing covered class I and class II loci at four-digit resolution. The number of typed donors differed by locus: roughly 620-630 for A, B, C, DRB1 and DQB1; 500 to 550 for DQA1; approximately 600 for DPA1; and approximately 450 for DPB1. Because of strong linkage in the cohort, five DR-DQ haplotypes were treated as single units for association and clustering. Across 398 genotyped donors of the cohort, an average of approximately 240,000 unique TCR beta nucleotide sequences per donor were sequenced, and approximately 17% of those sequences were non-productive. Broader findings and caveats from the paper: Several of the top co-occurrence clusters appeared to be linked to parvovirus B19, influenza, CMV and Epstein-Barr virus, according to a later analysis. Compared with the roughly 700-donor mean, donors in an Asian-associated ancestry cluster had fewer N-insertions in productive TCRs, according to a later genetic analysis. Strong co-occurrence of HLA alleles, especially DR and DQ, made assigning TCR associations to individual alleles difficult. At a false discovery rate of 0.05, a later analysis linked around 15,000 TCR beta sequences to specific HLA alleles. A further reported finding was that TCR beta sequences accurately predicted the HLA-A and HLA-B alleles for most subjects in the first cohort. For the cohort, immune exposure information was limited to CMV serostatus. Because HLA typing was unavailable for some donors at each locus, only the typed subset was used in association tests. The presence/absence analyses assumed that sequencing depth was roughly uniform across donors, and that assumption may not be true. The authors suggested that the approach could potentially be extended to other disease states and immunological phenotypes. Compared with equally common non-associated chains, HLA-associated TCR beta chains in a later analysis were more clonally expanded and had lower generation probabilities. Across donors, most TCR sequences were observed very rarely, whereas some public TCRs were present in many individuals. Some IMGT-functional V segments, including TRBV6-2 and TRBV6-3, could not be distinguished by the 87-base-pair reads and were therefore excluded. The cohort was sequenced for TCR beta chains only, and without alpha or paired-chain data the features that could be detected were limited. In a later analysis, TCR association rates were found to vary across HLA loci, with the most associated TCRs seen for DRB1 alleles and the fewest for HLA-C alleles. Correlated functional status among segregating V segments might reflect linkage disequilibrium, but an unknown experimental factor could not be ruled out. In vitro tests confirmed that a few of the cytomegalovirus-associated TCR beta chains recognize cytomegalovirus antigens. Most CMV-associated TCR beta chains appeared to be HLA-restricted in a later analysis, and the HLA associations seemed to be driven largely by CMV exposure. An earlier analysis of approximately 540 of the donors showed that most TCR beta V segments appeared in productive rearrangements either about 90% or about 30% of the time, which broadly matched IMGT annotations. The study gave a list of roughly 150 TCR beta chains associated with cytomegalovirus. The classifier was reported to diagnose cytomegalovirus status with high specificity and sensitivity in both the original cohort and the validation cohort. The sequencing pipeline was judged likely to have produced a cluster of highly shared sequence variants as a technical artifact. About 15 rarely observed V segments, including chromosome 9 orphons, were excluded from the earlier analysis of approximately 500 of the donors because counts were too low. V-gene and J-gene trimming of TCR beta chains was associated with a missense DCLRE1C variant in a later genetic analysis, and the association was replicated in an independent cohort.

The library was produced with the immunoSEQ multiplex PCR assay. For the multiplex PCR, a mixture combining 60 forward primers for TCR Vbeta segments and 13 reverse primers for TCR Jbeta segments was used. A multiplex PCR assay on genomic DNA amplified the CDR3 region of rearranged TCR beta genes. The amplified TCR beta libraries were sequenced on the Illumina HiSeq System as 87-base-pair reads. The study's own analysis went as follows. A later analysis counted tens of millions of unique TCR beta chains across the 640 or so repertoires, and around 9.9 million of these chains were shared by at least two donors. A nearest-neighbor algorithm error-corrected the raw reads and collapsed the reads into unique sequences, merging closely related sequences to remove PCR and sequencing errors. To assign V, D and J gene segments, CDR3 sequences were aligned to IMGT reference sequences. For a sequence to be retained, a match of at least six nucleotides to both a V gene segment and a J gene segment was required. A rearrangement was called productive if the CDR3 had no stop codons and remained in frame with V and J, and every other rearrangement was called non-productive. Following IMGT convention, CDR3 was defined as the stretch from the second conserved V-encoded cysteine up to the conserved J-encoded phenylalanine. Sequences without an unambiguous match to a single V gene segment were excluded from the earlier analysis of about 600 of the donors. In an earlier analysis of approximately 550 of the donors, V segments were called functional above 56.7% productive rearrangements and were called segregating when the between-donor standard deviation exceeded 5%. A statistical classification framework was built for diagnosing cytomegalovirus status from the catalog of TCR beta chain sequences. A later analysis assigned V and J genes by comparing TCR nucleotide sequences with IMGT/GENE-DB human TR gene sequences. In a later analysis, CDR3 sequences and most-parsimonious VDJ recombination scenarios were assigned using the TCRdist pipeline. In a later analysis, every TCR beta chain was defined by the combination of its CDR3 amino acid sequence and its V-gene family, and reads without a unique V-gene family were dropped. As a way to deal with suspected cross-contamination and a sequencing artifact, a later analysis dropped roughly 600 nucleotide sequences that were highly shared and had low generation probability. In a later analysis, a clonal expansion index for each public chain was calculated from normalized within-repertoire ranks of inferred template counts. A later analysis computed generation probabilities with a VDJ recombination model fitted to out-of-frame rearrangements, and checked the results against IGoR. In a later analysis, hypergeometric tests were used to score TCR-TCR, TCR-HLA and TCR-CMV co-occurrence, with a repertoire-size bias correction applied to TCR pairs. To estimate false discovery rates, a later analysis permuted the HLA or CMV assignments 20 times. A later analysis grouped co-occurring TCRs with DBSCAN, adding TCRdist sequence similarity when clustering within HLA-allele-positive subsets. For co-occurrence clustering, repertoires with fewer than 30,000 or more than 120,000 public chains were excluded, along with several repertoires with anomalous nucleotide sharing. Here the immuneACCESS table is served through TCRdb, limited to in-frame sequences with V and J called. Missing clones are a known gap in these copies; in checked studies unresolved V genes cover under half, and the rest lacks a known reason. From that table come the V and J calls and clone size; the DNA was used to work out D and trimming. For this sample there are roughly 100,000 clones; about 81% appear just once. The ten largest clonotypes hold approximately 3% of the sample.

Recombination linked TRBV5-6 to TRBJ1-2; 8 of the junction bases match TRBD1. The sample consisted of PBMCs. This clonotype originated in a woman in her thirties or forties in good health and CMV-seronegative. The CDR3 has the sequence CASSVGQGILYGYTF. The bases are TGTGCCAGCAGCGTTGGACAGGGAATACTTTATGGCTACACCTTC.